The source of this T cell receptor (beta chain) is a study of blood T cell repertoires in COVID-19. The wider study: Material from acute and convalescent COVID-19 was sourced from the United States, Italy and Spain. The analysed material was cDNA or gDNA that came from T cells, B-cell-depleted T cells, or PBMCs.

This CDR3 spans 12 amino acids. V gave up 6 bases and J gave up 10 bases; unmatched junction bases: 3. This clone was seen a single time. In the source study's methods: Amplified reference gene primers provided the basis for estimating nucleated cell counts. Assay: immunoSEQ multiplex PCR; the TCRdb copy retains only in-frame clones and omits some. Clone size and the V and J calls come from that table; the DNA yielded D and trimming. The sample carries 60,000 to 70,000 clones, over 75% recorded once. The V call is TRBV12-3 or TRBV12-4, the J call TRBJ2-1; the match to TRBD2 covers 10 bases. Material: peripheral blood. This receptor was identified in a man older than 75 with acute or convalescent COVID-19. The DNA of the CDR3 is TGTGCCAGCAGCTGGACTAGCGGCGAGCAGTTCTTC. This codes for CASSWTSGEQFF.